These 12 T cell receptor beta chains share one sample of origin, sequenced in a study of control samples from healthy donors and cancer patients. The table came from immunoSEQ multiplex PCR; TCRdb's copy has only in-frame clones and leaves some out. The sample records about 54,000 clones, approximately 95% being singletons. The sequenced sample was blood. These TCRs come from a woman between 25 and 40 years old in good health.

This chain connects TRBV28 to TRBJ2-1; the match to TRBD2 covers 9 bases. This CDR3 has 14 residues. CDR1 is MDHEN, CDR2 SYDVKM, per germline. Trimming at V came to 10 bases and at J to 9 bases, leaving 13 bases not matched to a gene. CDR3 residues: CATRVGTSYVEQFF. CDR3 coding DNA: TGTGCCACTCGCGTCGGGACTAGCTACGTTGAGCAGTTCTTC.

The chain is built from TRBV18 and TRBJ1-1, with 8 bases identical to TRBD1. Germline lookup yields CDR1 KGHSH and CDR2 LQKENI. The J segment lost 5 bases and the V segment lost 6 bases, leaving 11 bases of the junction unmatched. The CDR3 covers 15 residues. In DNA, the CDR3 is TGTGCCAGCTCCCCGAACACAGGGGGAACGACTGAAGCTTTCTTT. Translation gives CASSPNTGGTTEAFF.

The rearrangement uses TRBV15 and TRBJ1-5; 8 nucleotides agree with TRBD1. There are 15 residues in the CDR3. J lost 6 bases, V lost 4 bases, and 8 bases had no gene match. In germline, CDR1 is LNHNV, CDR2 YYDKDF (reference sequence). The CDR3 loop reads CATSIGQGEVQPQHF. The CDR3, as DNA: TGTGCCACCAGCATCGGACAGGGCGAGGTTCAGCCCCAGCATTTT.

The gene calls are TRBV28 and TRBJ2-1; D not resolved. Germline CDR1 MDHEN, CDR2 SYDVKM. The CDR3 extends over 12 amino acids. Trimming shortened V by 3 bases and J by 11 bases, and 11 bases separated the two germline ends. This chain's CDR3 is CASSFGDFKQFF. In DNA form, the CDR3 reads TGTGCCAGCAGTTTTGGTGACTTTAAGCAGTTCTTC.

V gene TRBV29-1 combines with J gene TRBJ2-7, with D perhaps assigned TRBD1 or TRBD2 (6 bases each). Germline V gives CDR1 SQVTM, CDR2 ANQGSEA. CDR3 length: 13 residues. The ends were cut back, 3 bases at V and 4 bases at J, with 13 bases in the middle. The CDR3 bases are TGCAGCGTTGAGATCCAGGGGAGGTACGAGCAGTACTTC. Translating it yields CSVEIQGRYEQYF.

J is TRBJ1-2 and V is TRBV9, with D possibly matching TRBD1 (5 bases). The CDR3 length is 16 residues. Per the germline V gene, CDR1 is SGDLS and CDR2 is YYNGEE. With 0 bases removed from V and 3 bases from J, the gap between germline ends came to 15 bases. CDR3: CASSVAVTVEDYGYTF. The CDR3 region has the DNA TGTGCCAGCAGCGTAGCTGTGACAGTCGAGGACTATGGCTACACCTTC.

CDR3 in amino acids: CASSQVREAAYEQYF. The CDR3 bases are TGTGCCAGCAGCCAAGTGCGGGAGGCTGCGTACGAGCAGTACTTC. V gene TRBV3-1 (or the pseudogene TRBV3-2) combines with J gene TRBJ2-7, with 8 nucleotides matching TRBD2. The J segment lost 4 bases and the V segment lost 1 base, leaving 6 bases of the junction unmatched. Germline CDR1 is LGHDT and CDR2 is YNNKEL (reference sequence). This CDR3 spans 15 amino acids.

The chain uses TRBV28 and TRBJ1-2; unclear D gene. V was trimmed by 1 base and J by 5 bases, leaving 17 bases between them. This CDR3 spans 16 amino acids. Germline V CDR1 and CDR2: MDHEN, SYDVKM. The CDR3 DNA sequence: TGTGCCAGCAGTTTATTGGTTTCCGGCGACGGGTATGGCTACACCTTC. Translating it yields CASSLLVSGDGYGYTF.

V is TRBV9 and J is TRBJ2-7; 7 nucleotides agree with TRBD1. Germline CDR1 and CDR2: SGDLS and YYNGEE. The CDR3 totals 13 residues. V gave up 4 bases and J gave up 3 bases; unmatched junction bases: 4. The CDR3 is CASSPGQNYEQYF. The CDR3 DNA is TGTGCCAGCAGCCCGGGACAGAACTACGAGCAGTACTTC.

This chain uses TRBV29-1 with TRBJ2-5; D might be TRBD2 (5 bases). This CDR3 has 13 residues. V lost 4 bases to trimming and J lost 1 base, with 10 bases between them. Germline lookup yields CDR1 SQVTM and CDR2 ANQGSEA. In DNA, the CDR3 is TGCAGCGTTGCCACGGGATCCCAAGAGACCCAGTACTTC. Protein sequence: CSVATGSQETQYF.

V gene TRBV19 combines with J gene TRBJ1-5, with a tentative D call TRBD1 (6 bases). CDR1 and CDR2 (germline): LNHDA, SQIVND (reference sequence). The CDR3 covers 14 residues. V was trimmed by 5 bases and J by 3 bases, leaving 11 bases between them. The CDR3 is CASSPRTDNQPQHF. CDR3 coding DNA: TGTGCCAGTAGTCCACGGACAGACAATCAGCCCCAGCATTTT.

The V call is TRBV14, the J call TRBJ1-6; D perhaps matches TRBD1 (6 bases). Germline V lookup: CDR1 SGHDN, CDR2 FVKESK. The V end was cut by 0 bases, the J end by 10 bases, with 13 bases between. The CDR3 is 15 residues long. Here the CDR3 DNA reads TGTGCCAGCAGCCAAGATGCCGGGGGCAGGTCACCCCTCCACTTT. Translating gives CASSQDAGGRSPLHF.